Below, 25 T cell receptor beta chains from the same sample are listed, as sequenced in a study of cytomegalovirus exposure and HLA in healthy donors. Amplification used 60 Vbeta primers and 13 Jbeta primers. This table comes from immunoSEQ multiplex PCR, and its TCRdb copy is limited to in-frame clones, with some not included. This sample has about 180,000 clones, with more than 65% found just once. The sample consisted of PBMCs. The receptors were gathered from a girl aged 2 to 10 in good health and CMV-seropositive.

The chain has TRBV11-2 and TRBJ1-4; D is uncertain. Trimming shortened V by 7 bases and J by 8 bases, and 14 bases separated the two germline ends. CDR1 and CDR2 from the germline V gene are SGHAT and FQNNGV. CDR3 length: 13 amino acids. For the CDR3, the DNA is TGTGCCAGCATGGAAGGAGGAAGAGAAAAACTGTTTTTT. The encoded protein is CASMEGGREKLFF. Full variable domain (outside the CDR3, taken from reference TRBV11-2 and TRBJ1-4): EAGVAQSPRYKIIEKRQSVAFWCNPISGHATLYWYQQILGQGPKLLIQFQNNGVVDDSQLPKDRFSAERLKGVDSTLKIQPAKLEDSAVYLCASMEGGREKLFFGSGTQLSVL.

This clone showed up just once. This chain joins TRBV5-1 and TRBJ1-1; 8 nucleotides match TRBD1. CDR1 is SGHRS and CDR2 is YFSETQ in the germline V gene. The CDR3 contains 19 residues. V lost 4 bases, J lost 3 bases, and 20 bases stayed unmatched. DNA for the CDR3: TGCGCCAGCAGCGCCCGCATTAGGGACAGGAGCGGGGCGGACACTGAAGCTTTCTTT. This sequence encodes CASSARIRDRSGADTEAFF.

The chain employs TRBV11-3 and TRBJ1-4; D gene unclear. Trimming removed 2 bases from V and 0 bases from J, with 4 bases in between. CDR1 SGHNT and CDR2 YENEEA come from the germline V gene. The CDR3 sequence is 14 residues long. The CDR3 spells CASSLRATNEKLFF. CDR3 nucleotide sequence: TGTGCCAGCAGCTTAAGAGCAACTAATGAAAAACTGTTTTTT.

The CDR3 DNA sequence: TGCGCCAGCAGCGCCGACGACAGAAAAATCTCACCCCTCCACTTT. Protein: CASSADDRKISPLHF. J is TRBJ1-6 and V is TRBV5-1, with D possibly being TRBD1 (5 bases). Trimming took off 4 bases at V and 10 bases at J, with 18 bases between the two ends. Germline values: CDR1 SGHRS, CDR2 YFSETQ. The CDR3 is 15 amino acids. The complete variable domain, with remaining parts taken from reference TRBV5-1 and TRBJ1-6, reads KAGVTQTPRYLIKTRGQQVTLSCSPISGHRSVSWYQQTPGQGLQFLFEYFSETQRNKGNFPGRFSGRQFSNSRSEMNVSTLELGDSALYLCASSADDRKISPLHFGNGTRLTVT.

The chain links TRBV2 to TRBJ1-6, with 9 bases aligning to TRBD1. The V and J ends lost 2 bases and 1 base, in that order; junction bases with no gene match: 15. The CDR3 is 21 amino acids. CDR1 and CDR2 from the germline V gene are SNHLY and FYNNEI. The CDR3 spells CASSELKQGALVVSYNSPLHF. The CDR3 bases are TGTGCCAGCAGTGAACTGAAACAGGGGGCGCTTGTCGTGTCCTATAATTCACCCCTCCACTTT.

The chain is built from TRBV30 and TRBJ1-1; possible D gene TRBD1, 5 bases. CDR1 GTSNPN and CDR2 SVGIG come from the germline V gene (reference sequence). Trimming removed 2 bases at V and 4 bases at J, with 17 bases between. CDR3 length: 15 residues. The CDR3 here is CAWSRRGYGATEAFF. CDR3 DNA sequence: TGTGCCTGGAGTAGGAGGGGTTACGGGGCCACTGAAGCTTTCTTT.

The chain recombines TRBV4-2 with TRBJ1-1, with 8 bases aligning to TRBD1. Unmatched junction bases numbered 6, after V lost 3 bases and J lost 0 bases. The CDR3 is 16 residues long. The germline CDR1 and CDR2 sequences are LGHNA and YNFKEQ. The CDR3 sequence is CASSQGTGDMNTEAFF. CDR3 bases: TGTGCCAGCAGCCAGGGGACAGGAGACATGAACACTGAAGCTTTCTTT.

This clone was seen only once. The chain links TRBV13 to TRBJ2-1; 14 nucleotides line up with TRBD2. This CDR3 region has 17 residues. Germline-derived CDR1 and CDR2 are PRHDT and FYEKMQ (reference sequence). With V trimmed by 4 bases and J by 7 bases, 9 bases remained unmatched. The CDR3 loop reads CASSSRLAGGKLNEQFF. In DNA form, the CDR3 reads TGTGCCAGCAGCTCCCGACTAGCGGGGGGGAAGTTGAATGAGCAGTTCTTC.

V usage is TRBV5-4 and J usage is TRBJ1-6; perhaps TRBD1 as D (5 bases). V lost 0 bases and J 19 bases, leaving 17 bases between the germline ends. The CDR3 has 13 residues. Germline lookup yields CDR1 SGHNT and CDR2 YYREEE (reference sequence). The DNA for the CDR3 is TGTGCCAGCAGCTTGGATCCTCCAGGGCCGGTACACTTT. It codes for CASSLDPPGPVHF.

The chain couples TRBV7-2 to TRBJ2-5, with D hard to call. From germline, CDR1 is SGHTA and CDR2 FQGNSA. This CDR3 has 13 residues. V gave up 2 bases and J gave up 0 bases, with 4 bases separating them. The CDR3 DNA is TGTGCCAGCAGCTTACCATACCAAGAGACCCAGTACTTC. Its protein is CASSLPYQETQYF. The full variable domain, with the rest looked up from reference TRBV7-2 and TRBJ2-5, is GAGVSQSPSNKVTEKGKDVELRCDPISGHTALYWYRQSLGQGLEFLIYFQGNSAPDKSGLPSDRFSAERTGGSVSTLTIQRTQQEDSAVYLCASSLPYQETQYFGPGTRLLVL.

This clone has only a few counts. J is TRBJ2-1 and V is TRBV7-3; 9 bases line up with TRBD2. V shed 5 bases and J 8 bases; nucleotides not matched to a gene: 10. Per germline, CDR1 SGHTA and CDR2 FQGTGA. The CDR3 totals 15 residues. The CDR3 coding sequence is TGTGCCAGCAGCCCGAGTAGCGGGAGTGTTGATGAGCAGTTCTTC. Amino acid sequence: CASSPSSGSVDEQFF.

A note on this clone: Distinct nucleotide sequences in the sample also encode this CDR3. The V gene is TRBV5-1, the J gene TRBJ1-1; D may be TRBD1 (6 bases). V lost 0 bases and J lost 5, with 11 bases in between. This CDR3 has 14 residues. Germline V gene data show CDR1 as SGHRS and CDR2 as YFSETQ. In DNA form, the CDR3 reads TGCGCCAGCAGCTTGGGCGGGGGCGCGACTGAAGCTTTCTTT. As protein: CASSLGGGATEAFF.

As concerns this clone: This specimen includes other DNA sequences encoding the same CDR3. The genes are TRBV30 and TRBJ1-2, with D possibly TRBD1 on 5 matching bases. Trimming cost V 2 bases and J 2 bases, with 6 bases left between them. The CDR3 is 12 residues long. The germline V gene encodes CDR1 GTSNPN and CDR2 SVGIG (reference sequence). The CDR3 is CAWSTGNYGYTF. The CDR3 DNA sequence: TGTGCCTGGAGTACAGGAAACTATGGCTACACCTTC. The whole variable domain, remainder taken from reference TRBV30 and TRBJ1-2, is SQTIHQWPATLVQPVGSPLSLECTVEGTSNPNLYWYRQAAGRGLQLLFYSVGIGQISSEVPQNLSASRPQDRQFILSSKKLLLSDSGFYLCAWSTGNYGYTFGSGTRLTVV.

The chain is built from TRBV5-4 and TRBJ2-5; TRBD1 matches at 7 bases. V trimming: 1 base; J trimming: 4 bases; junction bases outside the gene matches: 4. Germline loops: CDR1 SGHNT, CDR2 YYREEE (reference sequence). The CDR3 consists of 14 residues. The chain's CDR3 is CASSLFWDRETQYF. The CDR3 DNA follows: TGTGCCAGCAGCTTGTTCTGGGACAGAGAGACCCAGTACTTC.

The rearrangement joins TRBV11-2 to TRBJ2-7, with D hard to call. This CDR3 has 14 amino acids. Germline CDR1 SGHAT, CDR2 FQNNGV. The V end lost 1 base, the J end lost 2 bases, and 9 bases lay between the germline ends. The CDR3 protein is CASSLVRQTYEQYF. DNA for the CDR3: TGTGCCAGCAGCTTAGTGCGGCAAACCTACGAGCAGTACTTC.

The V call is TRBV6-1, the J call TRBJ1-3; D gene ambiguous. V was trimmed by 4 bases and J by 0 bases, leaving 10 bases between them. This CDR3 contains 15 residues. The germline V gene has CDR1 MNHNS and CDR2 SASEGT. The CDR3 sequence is CASSVERSSGNTIYF. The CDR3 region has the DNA TGTGCCAGCAGTGTTGAGAGGAGCTCTGGAAACACCATATATTTT.

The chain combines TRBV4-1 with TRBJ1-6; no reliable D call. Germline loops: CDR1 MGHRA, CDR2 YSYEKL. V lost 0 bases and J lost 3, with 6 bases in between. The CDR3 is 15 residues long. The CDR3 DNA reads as TGCGCCAGCAGCCAAGATCAAAACTATAATTCACCCCTCCACTTT. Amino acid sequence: CASSQDQNYNSPLHF.

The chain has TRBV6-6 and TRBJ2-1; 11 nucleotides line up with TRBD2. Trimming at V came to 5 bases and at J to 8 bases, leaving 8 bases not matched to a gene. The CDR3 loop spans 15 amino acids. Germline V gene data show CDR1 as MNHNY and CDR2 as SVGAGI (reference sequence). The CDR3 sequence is CASSIAGGPRDEQFF. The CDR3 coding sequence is TGTGCCAGCAGTATAGCGGGAGGGCCTAGGGATGAGCAGTTCTTC.

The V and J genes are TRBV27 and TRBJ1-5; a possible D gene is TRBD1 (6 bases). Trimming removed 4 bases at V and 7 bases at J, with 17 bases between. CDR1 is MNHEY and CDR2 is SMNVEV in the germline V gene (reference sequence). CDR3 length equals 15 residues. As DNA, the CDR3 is TGTGCCAGCAGTTCAGCACAGGGAAGTTGGCAGCCCCAGCATTTT. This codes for CASSSAQGSWQPQHF.

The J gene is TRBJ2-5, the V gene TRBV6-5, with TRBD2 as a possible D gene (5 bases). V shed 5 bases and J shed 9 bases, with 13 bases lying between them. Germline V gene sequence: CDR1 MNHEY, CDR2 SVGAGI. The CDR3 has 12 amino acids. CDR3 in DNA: TGTGCCAGCAGTCCTACGGAGAGGGCCCAGTACTTC. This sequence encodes CASSPTERAQYF.

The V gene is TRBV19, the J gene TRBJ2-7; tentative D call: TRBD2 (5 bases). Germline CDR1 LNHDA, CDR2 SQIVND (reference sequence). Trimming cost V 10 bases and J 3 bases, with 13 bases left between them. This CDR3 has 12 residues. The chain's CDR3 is CATSPTSYEQYF. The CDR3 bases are TGTGCCACCTCCCCCACTAGCTACGAGCAGTACTTC.

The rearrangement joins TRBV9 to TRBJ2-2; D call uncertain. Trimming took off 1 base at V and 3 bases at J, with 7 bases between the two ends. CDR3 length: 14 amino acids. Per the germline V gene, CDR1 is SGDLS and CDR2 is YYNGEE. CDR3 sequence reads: CASSVSPYTGELFF. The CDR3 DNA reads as TGTGCCAGCAGCGTATCCCCATACACCGGGGAGCTGTTTTTT.

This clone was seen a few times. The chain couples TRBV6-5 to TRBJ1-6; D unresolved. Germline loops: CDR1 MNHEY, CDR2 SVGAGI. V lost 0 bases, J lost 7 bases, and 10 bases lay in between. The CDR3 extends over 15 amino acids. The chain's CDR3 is CASSYSQVMNSPLHF. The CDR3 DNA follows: TGTGCCAGCAGTTACTCCCAGGTGATGAATTCACCCCTCCACTTT.

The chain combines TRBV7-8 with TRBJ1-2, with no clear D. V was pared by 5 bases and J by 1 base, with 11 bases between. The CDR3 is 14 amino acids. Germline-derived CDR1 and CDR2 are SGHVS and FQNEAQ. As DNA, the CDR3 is TGTGCCAGCAGCCCCACTGCTGGTAACTATGGCTACACCTTC. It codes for CASSPTAGNYGYTF.

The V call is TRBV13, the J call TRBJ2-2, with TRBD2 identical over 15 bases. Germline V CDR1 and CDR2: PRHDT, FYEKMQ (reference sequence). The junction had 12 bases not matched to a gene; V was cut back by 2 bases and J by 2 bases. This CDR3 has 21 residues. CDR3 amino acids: CASSLLPPGLAGGRNTGELFF. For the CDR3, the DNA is TGTGCCAGCAGCTTACTCCCTCCGGGACTAGCGGGAGGAAGAAACACCGGGGAGCTGTTTTTT. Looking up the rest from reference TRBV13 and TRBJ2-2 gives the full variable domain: AAGVIQSPRHLIKEKRETATLKCYPIPRHDTVYWYQQGPGQDPQFLISFYEKMQSDKGSIPDRFSAQQFSDYHSELNMSSLELGDSALYFCASSLLPPGLAGGRNTGELFFGEGSRLTVL.